Detailed here is one T cell receptor (beta chain). Its cognate antigen is unknown. This CDR3 is built from 15 residues. The V end was cut by 6 bases, the J end by 6 bases, with 17 bases between. Looked up from germline, CDR1 is SGHVS and CDR2 is FQNEAQ. The PCR had 60 Vbeta and 13 Jbeta primers. Using immunoSEQ multiplex PCR, the repertoire was profiled, and TCRdb retains in-frame clones only, with some absent. The sample records about 43,000 clones, about 72% being singletons. The data derive from a study of cytomegalovirus exposure and HLA in healthy donors. Notes on the study in general: TRBV6-2, TRBV6-3 and some other V segments were unresolvable in 87-base-pair reads.

The sample comprised PBMCs. The clonotype originates from a man under 40 in good health and CMV-seronegative. The genes are TRBV7-8 and TRBJ1-4; the D is unclear. CDR3 loop: CASSQDGGRDEKLFF. In DNA, the CDR3 is TGTGCCAGCAGTCAGGACGGAGGGCGGGATGAAAAACTGTTTTTT.